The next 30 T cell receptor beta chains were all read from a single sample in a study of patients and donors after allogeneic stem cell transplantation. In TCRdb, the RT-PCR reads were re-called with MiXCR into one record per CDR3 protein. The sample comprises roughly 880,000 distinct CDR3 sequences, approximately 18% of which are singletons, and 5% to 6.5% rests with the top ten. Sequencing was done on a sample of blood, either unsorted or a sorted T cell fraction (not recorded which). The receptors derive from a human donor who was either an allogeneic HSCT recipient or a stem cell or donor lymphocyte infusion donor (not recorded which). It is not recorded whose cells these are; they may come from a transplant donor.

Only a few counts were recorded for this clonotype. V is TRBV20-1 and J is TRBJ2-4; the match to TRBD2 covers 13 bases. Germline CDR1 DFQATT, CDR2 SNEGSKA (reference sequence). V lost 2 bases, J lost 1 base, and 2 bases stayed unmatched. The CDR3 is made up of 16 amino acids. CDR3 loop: CSARLTSGGAKNIQYF. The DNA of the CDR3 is TGCAGTGCTAGACTGACTAGCGGGGGGGCCAAAAACATTCAGTACTTC.

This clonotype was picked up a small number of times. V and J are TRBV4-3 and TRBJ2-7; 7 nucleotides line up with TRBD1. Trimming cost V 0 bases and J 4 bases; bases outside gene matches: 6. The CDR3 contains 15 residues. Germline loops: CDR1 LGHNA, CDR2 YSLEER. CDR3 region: CASSQDWTGAYEQYF. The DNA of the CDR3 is TGCGCCAGCAGCCAAGATTGGACAGGAGCTTACGAGCAGTACTTC.

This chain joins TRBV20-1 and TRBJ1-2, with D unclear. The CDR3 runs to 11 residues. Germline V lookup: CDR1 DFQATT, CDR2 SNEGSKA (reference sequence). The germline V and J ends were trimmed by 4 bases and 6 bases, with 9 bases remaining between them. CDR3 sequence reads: CSAMAGNGYTF. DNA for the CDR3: TGCAGTGCTATGGCGGGGAATGGCTACACCTTC.

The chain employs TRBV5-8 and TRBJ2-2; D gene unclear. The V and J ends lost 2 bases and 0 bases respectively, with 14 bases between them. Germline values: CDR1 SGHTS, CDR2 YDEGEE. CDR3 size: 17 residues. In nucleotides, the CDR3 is TGTGCCAGCAGCTTCATCCTCGCGCTTCCGAACACCGGGGAGCTGTTTTTT. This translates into CASSFILALPNTGELFF.

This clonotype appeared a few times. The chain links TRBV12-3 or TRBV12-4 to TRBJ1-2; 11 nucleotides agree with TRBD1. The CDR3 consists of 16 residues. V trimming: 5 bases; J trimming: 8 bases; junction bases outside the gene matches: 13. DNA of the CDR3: TGTGCCAGCAGTCAGGGGACAGGGGGTTTACCGGGAGGCTACACCTTC. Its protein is CASSQGTGGLPGGYTF.

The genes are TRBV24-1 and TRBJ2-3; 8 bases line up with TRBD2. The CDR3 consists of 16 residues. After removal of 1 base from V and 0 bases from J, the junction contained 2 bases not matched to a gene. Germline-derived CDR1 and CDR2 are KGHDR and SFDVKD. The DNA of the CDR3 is TGTGCCACCAGTGATTTTGCTAGCGGGAGCACAGATACGCAGTATTTT. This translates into CATSDFASGSTDTQYF.

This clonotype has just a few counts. Here the CDR3 reads CASSALSHGVQEQFF. The CDR3 DNA reads TGTGCCAGCAGCGCCCTGTCGCATGGGGTCCAGGAGCAGTTCTTC. The chain joins TRBV9 to TRBJ2-1, with no clear D. The germline V and J ends were trimmed by 3 bases and 10 bases, with 20 bases remaining between them. CDR3 length: 15 amino acids. From germline, CDR1 is SGDLS and CDR2 YYNGEE.

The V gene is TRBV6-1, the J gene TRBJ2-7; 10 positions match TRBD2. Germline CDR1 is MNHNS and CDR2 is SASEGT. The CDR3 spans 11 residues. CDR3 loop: CASSEGLAGVV. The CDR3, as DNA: TGTGCCAGCAGTGAAGGTCTAGCGGGAGTCGTC.

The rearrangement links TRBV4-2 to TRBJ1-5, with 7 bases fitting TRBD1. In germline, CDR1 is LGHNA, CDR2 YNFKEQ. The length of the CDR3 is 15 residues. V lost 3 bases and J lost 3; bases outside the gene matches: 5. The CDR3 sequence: CASSQAGQSNQPQHF. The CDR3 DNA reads TGTGCCAGCAGCCAGGCGGGACAGTCCAATCAGCCCCAGCATTTT.

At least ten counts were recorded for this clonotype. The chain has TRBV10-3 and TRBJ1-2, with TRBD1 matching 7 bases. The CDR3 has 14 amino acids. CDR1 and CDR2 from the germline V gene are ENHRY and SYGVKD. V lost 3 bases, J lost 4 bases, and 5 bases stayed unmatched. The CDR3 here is CAISEQGTFYGYTF. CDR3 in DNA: TGTGCCATCAGTGAACAGGGGACGTTCTATGGCTACACCTTC.

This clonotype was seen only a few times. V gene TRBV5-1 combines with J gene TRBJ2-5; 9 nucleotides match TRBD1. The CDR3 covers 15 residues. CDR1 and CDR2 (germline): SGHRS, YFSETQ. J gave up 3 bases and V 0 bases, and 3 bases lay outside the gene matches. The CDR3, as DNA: TGCGCCAGCAGCTTGGATTGGACAGGGGAAGAGACCCAGTACTTC. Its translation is CASSLDWTGEETQYF.

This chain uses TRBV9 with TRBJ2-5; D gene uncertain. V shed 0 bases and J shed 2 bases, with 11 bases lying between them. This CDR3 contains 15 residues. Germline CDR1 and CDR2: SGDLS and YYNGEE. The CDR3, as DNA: TGTGCCAGCAGCGTAGAGGTGGGCAGACAAGAGACCCAGTACTTC. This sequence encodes CASSVEVGRQETQYF.

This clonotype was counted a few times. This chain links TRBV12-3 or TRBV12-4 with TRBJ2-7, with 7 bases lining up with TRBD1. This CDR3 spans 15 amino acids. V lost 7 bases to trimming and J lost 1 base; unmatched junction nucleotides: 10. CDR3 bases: TGTGCCAGCACTCAGCCCGGGACAGCTTCCTACGAGCAGTACTTC. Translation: CASTQPGTASYEQYF.

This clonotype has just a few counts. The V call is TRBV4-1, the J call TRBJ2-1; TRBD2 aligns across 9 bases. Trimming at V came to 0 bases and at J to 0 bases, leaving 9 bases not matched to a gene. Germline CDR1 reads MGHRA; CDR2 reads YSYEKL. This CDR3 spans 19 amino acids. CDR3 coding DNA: TGCGCCAGCAGCCAAGATGGTAGCGGGAGTTCCCGCTCCTACAATGAGCAGTTCTTC. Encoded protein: CASSQDGSGSSRSYNEQFF.

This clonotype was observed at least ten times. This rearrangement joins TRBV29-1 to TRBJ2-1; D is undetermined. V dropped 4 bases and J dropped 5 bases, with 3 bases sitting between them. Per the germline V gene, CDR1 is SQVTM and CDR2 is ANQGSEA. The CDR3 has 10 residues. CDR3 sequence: CSVGNNEQFF. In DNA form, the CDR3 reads TGCAGCGTTGGAAACAATGAGCAGTTCTTC.

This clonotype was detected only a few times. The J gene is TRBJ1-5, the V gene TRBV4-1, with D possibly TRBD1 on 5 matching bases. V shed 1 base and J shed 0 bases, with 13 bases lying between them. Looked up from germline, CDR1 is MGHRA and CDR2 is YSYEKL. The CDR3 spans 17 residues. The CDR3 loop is CASSQGGRGRSNQPQHF. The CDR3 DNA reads TGCGCCAGCAGCCAAGGGGGTAGGGGCCGTAGCAATCAGCCCCAGCATTTT.

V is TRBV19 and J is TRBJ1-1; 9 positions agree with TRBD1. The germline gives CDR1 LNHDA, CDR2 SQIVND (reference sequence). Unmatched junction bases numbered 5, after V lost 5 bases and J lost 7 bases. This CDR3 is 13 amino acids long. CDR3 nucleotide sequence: TGTGCCAGTAGTCAAGGGACAGGGATTGAAGCTTTCTTT. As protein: CASSQGTGIEAFF.

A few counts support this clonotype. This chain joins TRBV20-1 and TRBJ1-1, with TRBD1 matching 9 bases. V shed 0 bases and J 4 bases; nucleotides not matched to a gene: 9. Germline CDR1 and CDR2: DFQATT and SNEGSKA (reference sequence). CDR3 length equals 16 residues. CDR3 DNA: TGCAGTGCTAGAGATCTTAAGGGACAGGGCGGCACTGAAGCTTTCTTT. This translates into CSARDLKGQGGTEAFF.

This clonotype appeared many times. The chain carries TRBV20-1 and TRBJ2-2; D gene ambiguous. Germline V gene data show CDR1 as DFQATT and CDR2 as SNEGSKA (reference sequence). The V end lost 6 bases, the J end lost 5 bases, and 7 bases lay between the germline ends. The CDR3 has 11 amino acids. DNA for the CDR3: TGCAGTGCCACACAGACCGGGGAGCTGTTTTTT. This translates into CSATQTGELFF.

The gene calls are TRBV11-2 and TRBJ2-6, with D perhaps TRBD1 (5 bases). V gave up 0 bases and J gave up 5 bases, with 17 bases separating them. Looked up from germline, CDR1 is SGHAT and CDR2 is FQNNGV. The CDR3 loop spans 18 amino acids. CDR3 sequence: CASSLEWGLPGRANVLTF. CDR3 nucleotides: TGTGCCAGCAGCTTAGAATGGGGCCTGCCTGGAAGGGCCAACGTCCTGACTTTC. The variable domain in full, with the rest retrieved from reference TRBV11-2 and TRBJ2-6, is EAGVAQSPRYKIIEKRQSVAFWCNPISGHATLYWYQQILGQGPKLLIQFQNNGVVDDSQLPKDRFSAERLKGVDSTLKIQPAKLEDSAVYLCASSLEWGLPGRANVLTFGAGSRLTVL.

Here the CDR3 reads CASSLGGRARTDTQYF. CDR3 coding DNA: TGTGCCAGCAGCTTAGGAGGGAGGGCCAGGACAGATACGCAGTATTTT. J is TRBJ2-3 and V is TRBV7-2, with 7 bases that match TRBD2. CDR3 length: 16 residues. Germline CDR1 SGHTA, CDR2 FQGNSA. The J segment lost 3 bases and the V segment lost 1 base, leaving 7 bases of the junction unmatched.

The CDR3 DNA reads TGTGCCAGTAGTACGAGTACGCGGGGAGCCTACAATGAGCAGTTCTTC. Protein: CASSTSTRGAYNEQFF. The chain employs TRBV19 and TRBJ2-1, with D perhaps matching TRBD2 (6 bases). From germline, CDR1 is LNHDA and CDR2 SQIVND (reference sequence). CDR3 length equals 16 residues. Trimming shortened V by 4 bases and J by 2 bases, and 15 bases separated the two germline ends.

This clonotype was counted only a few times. CDR3 protein: CASSEPTSSETQYF. In nucleotides, the CDR3 is TGCGCCAGCAGCGAACCGACTAGTTCAGAGACCCAGTACTTC. The rearrangement uses TRBV5-1 and TRBJ2-5; the D gene is possibly TRBD2 (6 bases). CDR1 SGHRS and CDR2 YFSETQ come from the germline V gene. This CDR3 spans 14 amino acids. V was pared by 4 bases and J by 4 bases, with 14 bases between.

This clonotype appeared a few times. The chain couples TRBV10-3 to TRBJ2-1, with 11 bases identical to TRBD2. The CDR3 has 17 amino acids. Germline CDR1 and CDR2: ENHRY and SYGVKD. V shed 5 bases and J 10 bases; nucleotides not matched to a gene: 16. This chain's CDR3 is CAISQGTSGGTFGEQFF. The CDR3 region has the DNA TGTGCCATCAGTCAGGGGACTAGCGGAGGGACATTTGGCGAGCAGTTCTTC.

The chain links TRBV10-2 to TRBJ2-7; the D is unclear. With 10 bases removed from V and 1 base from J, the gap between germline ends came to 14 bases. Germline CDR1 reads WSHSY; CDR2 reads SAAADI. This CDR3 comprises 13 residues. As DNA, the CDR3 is TGCGCCACCGCGGCCGTGGGGTCCTACGAGCAGTACTTC. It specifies CATAAVGSYEQYF.

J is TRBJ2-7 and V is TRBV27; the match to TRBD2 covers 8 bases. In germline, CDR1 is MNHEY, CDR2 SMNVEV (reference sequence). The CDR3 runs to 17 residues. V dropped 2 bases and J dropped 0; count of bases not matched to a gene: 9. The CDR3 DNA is TGTGCCAGCAGTTTAGTGGGTGGCGGGAGGCCCTCCTACGAGCAGTACTTC. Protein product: CASSLVGGGRPSYEQYF.

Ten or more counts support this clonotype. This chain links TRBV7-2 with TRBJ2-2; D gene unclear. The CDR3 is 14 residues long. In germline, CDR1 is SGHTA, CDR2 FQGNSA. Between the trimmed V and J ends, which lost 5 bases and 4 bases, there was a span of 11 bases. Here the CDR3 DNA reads TGTGCCAGCAGCAGGGTTGTGGGCACCGGGGAGCTGTTTTTT. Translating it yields CASSRVVGTGELFF. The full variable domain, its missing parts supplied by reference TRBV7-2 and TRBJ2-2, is GAGVSQSPSNKVTEKGKDVELRCDPISGHTALYWYRQSLGQGLEFLIYFQGNSAPDKSGLPSDRFSAERTGGSVSTLTIQRTQQEDSAVYLCASSRVVGTGELFFGEGSRLTVL.

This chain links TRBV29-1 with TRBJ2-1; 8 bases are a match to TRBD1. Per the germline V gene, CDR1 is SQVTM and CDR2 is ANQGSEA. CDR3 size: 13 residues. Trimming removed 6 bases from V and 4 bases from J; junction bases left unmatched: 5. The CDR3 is CSVGQVLYNEQFF. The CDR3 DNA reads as TGCAGCGTGGGACAGGTCCTATACAATGAGCAGTTCTTC.

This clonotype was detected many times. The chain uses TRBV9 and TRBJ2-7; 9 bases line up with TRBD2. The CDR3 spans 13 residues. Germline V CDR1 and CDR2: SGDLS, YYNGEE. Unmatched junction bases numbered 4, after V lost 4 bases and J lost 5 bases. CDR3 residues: CASSPGTSHEQYF. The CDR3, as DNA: TGTGCCAGCAGCCCAGGGACTAGCCACGAGCAGTACTTC. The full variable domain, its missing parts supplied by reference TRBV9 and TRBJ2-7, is DSGVTQTPKHLITATGQRVTLRCSPRSGDLSVYWYQQSLDQGLQFLIQYYNGEERAKGNILERFSAQQFPDLHSELNLSSLELGDSALYFCASSPGTSHEQYFGPGTRLTVT.

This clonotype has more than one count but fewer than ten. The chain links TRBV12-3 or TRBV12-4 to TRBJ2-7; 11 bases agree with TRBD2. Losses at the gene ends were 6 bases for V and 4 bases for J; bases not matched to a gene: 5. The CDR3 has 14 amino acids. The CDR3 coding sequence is TGTGCCAGCAGGGATACTAGCGGGAGTTACGAGCAGTACTTC. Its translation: CASRDTSGSYEQYF.